This TCR beta chain derives from a study of blood T cell repertoires in COVID-19. Study-level information: Samples representing acute and convalescent COVID-19 were sourced from the United States, Italy and Spain. Sample material is recorded as cDNA or gDNA derived from T cells, B-cell-depleted T cells, or PBMCs.

Per the authors' pipeline: Nucleated cell number was recorded as an estimate derived from reference gene primer amplification. Sequenced by immunoSEQ multiplex PCR; TCRdb stores in-frame clones only, minus some. The V and J calls and clone size were taken over from that table, and D and trimming were inferred from the DNA. This sample has about 42,000 clones, with 75% to 90% found just once. The receptor was isolated from a human donor in a cohort sampled during active COVID-19. Sequenced material: peripheral blood.

In DNA, the CDR3 is TGTGCCAGCAGCCTCGGACTACCCTATGGCTACACCTTC. Translating gives CASSLGLPYGYTF. The J gene is TRBJ1-2, the V gene TRBV6-5, with D unclear. Per germline, CDR1 MNHEY and CDR2 SVGAGI. V shed 6 bases and J shed 4 bases, with 12 bases lying between them. The CDR3 totals 13 residues.